This is a list of T cell receptor beta chains from one sample in a study of cytomegalovirus exposure and HLA in healthy donors. Profiled with immunoSEQ multiplex PCR; TCRdb holds only in-frame clones, not every one. The repertoire has about 210,000 clones, approximately 78% of them found once; the top ten carry around 0.44%. Sequencing input: PBMCs. These receptors came from a boy between 10 and 17 years old in good health and CMV-seronegative. Each CDR3 is given with its conserved first and last residue. D genes are given only for firm matches. Rows give clone size only sometimes, using once, few, many, or a class for an expanded clone.

NA | TRBJ1-2 | NA | TRBV30 | TGTGCCTGGACCTTCACCGCGAACTATGGCTACACCTTC | CAWTFTANYGYTF
NA | TRBJ1-5 | NA | TRBV7-2 | TGTGCCAGCACCCAATCGGGGGGCTCTGTCACGCCCCAGCATTTT | CASTQSGGSVTPQHF
NA | TRBJ2-1 | NA | TRBV7-2 | TGTGCCAGCAGCTCCCCGCGGGGGCGGGTCATCGTTGAGCAGTTCTTC | CASSSPRGRVIVEQFF
once | TRBJ2-1 | TRBD2 | TRBV6-5 | TGTGCCAGCAGTCCCCCACATTCCGGGACTAACGATCACTTCTTC | CASSPPHSGTNDHFF
NA | TRBJ2-3 | NA | TRBV11-2 | TGTGCCAGCAGCTTAGGGGTTTCGAGGGCCTCAGATACGCAGTATTTT | CASSLGVSRASDTQYF
NA | TRBJ2-1 | NA | TRBV29-1 | TGCAGCGTTGAGACAGGTTTTGACAATGAGCAGTTCTTC | CSVETGFDNEQFF
NA | TRBJ1-4 | NA | TRBV5-1 | TGCGCCAGCCAGGACAGACTTAATGAAAAACTGTTTTTT | CASQDRLNEKLFF
NA | TRBJ2-4 | NA | TRBV9 | TGTGCCAGCAGCATAGGGGGGGGGCTTGGTTCCAAAAACATTCAGTACTTC | CASSIGGGLGSKNIQYF
NA | TRBJ1-2 | TRBD1 | TRBV29-1 | TGCAGCGCACGATTCCAGGGGGCCACATTCCGGGATGGCTACACCTTC | CSARFQGATFRDGYTF
NA | TRBJ1-1 | NA | TRBV7-2 | TGTGCCAGCAGCTTAGTTCCAGGGTTTGGGGCTTTCTTT | CASSLVPGFGAFF
NA | TRBJ1-3 | NA | TRBV7-6 | TGTGCCAGCAGTCTTTCGGGGGGCCACTCTGGAAACACCATATATTTT | CASSLSGGHSGNTIYF
NA | TRBJ2-7 | TRBD2 | TRBV7-2 | TGTGCCAGCAGCCGACCTGGGTTAGGGGCTAGCGGAGATTACGAGCAGTACTTC | CASSRPGLGASGDYEQYF
NA | TRBJ2-3 | TRBD2 | TRBV7-6 | TGTGCCAGCAGCTTAGGCCCAGCGGGGGCAGATACGCAGTATTTT | CASSLGPAGADTQYF
once | TRBJ1-1 | TRBD1 | TRBV5-1 | TGCGCCAGCAGCTTGACAGGGGGTTCGAACACTGAAGCTTTCTTT | CASSLTGGSNTEAFF
NA | TRBJ1-1 | NA | TRBV5-1 | TGCGCCAGCAGCTTGGGTGGGGCACTTAACACTGAAGCTTTCTTT | CASSLGGALNTEAFF
few | TRBJ1-1 | NA | TRBV5-1 | TGCGCCAGCAGCCGGAGGACAGCGAACACTGAAGCTTTCTTT | CASSRRTANTEAFF
NA | TRBJ1-1 | NA | TRBV30 | TGTGCCTGGACGCTGGCCCTCAACAGGGTCACTGAAGCTTTCTTT | CAWTLALNRVTEAFF
few | TRBJ1-2 | NA | TRBV5-1 | TGCGCCAGCAGCCCCGACAGCTATGGCTACACCTTC | CASSPDSYGYTF
NA | TRBJ1-1 | NA | TRBV6-1 | TGTGCCAGCAGTGACTCCGCACGTAGTGAAGCTTTCTTT | CASSDSARSEAFF
once | TRBJ1-3 | NA | TRBV5-1 | TGCGCCAGCAGCTTATTGACGGCGGAGCGCGGAAACACCATATATTTT | CASSLLTAERGNTIYF
NA | TRBJ2-5 | NA | TRBV5-8 | TGTGCCAGCAGCTTCTTAGCGTTCCAAGAGACCCAGTACTTC | CASSFLAFQETQYF
NA | TRBJ2-5 | NA | TRBV18 | TGTGCCAGCTCACCCTACAGGGGGGGCCAAGAGACCCAGTACTTC | CASSPYRGGQETQYF
NA | TRBJ1-3 | TRBD1 | TRBV4-1 | TGCGCCAGCAGCGAACGATCCTTGGGAGTAGGGGGCTTTGGAAACACCATATATTTT | CASSERSLGVGGFGNTIYF
NA | TRBJ2-2 | TRBD1 | TRBV29-1 | TGCAGCGGGGGGGGGACAGGGGGCGCGGGGGCTAACACCGGGGAGCTGTTTTTT | CSGGGTGGAGANTGELFF
NA | TRBJ1-1 | NA | TRBV19 | TGTGCCAGTGGCCGAAGGGGCTTTACGAACACTGAAGCTTTCTTT | CASGRRGFTNTEAFF
NA | TRBJ2-7 | NA | TRBV19 | TGTGCCAGTAGAGTCGGAGGCGAGCAGTACTTC | CASRVGGEQYF
NA | TRBJ2-1 | TRBD1 | TRBV11-2 | TGTGCCAGCAGCTTACGGGGGACAGGGGACAATGAGCAGTTCTTC | CASSLRGTGDNEQFF
few | TRBJ1-2 | TRBD1 | TRBV19 | TGTGCCAGTAGTAGGACAGGGGGCAACTATGGCTACACCTTC | CASSRTGGNYGYTF
NA | TRBJ1-4 | NA | TRBV9 | TGTGCCAGCAGCGTAGAGACCCGGGGGGAAAAACTGTTTTTT | CASSVETRGEKLFF
NA | TRBJ2-1 | NA | TRBV5-4 | TGTGCCAGCAGCTTGGGTGGCCGCGGCTCCTACAATGAGCAGTTCTTC | CASSLGGRGSYNEQFF
NA | TRBJ2-7 | NA | TRBV2 | TGTGCCAGCAGTTCCCGGAGGGAGCAGTACTTC | CASSSRREQYF
NA | TRBJ1-1 | TRBD1 | TRBV13 | TGTGCCAGCAGCGGGCGAATTAGGACAGGGGAACTCAACACTGAAGCTTTCTTT | CASSGRIRTGELNTEAFF
few | TRBJ2-7 | NA | TRBV6-1 | TGTGCCAGCAGTGCTCCTATCATAAGAGGGCAGTACTTC | CASSAPIIRGQYF
few | TRBJ2-3 | NA | TRBV7-9 | TGTGCCAGCAGCGCCGACAGGTTTAGCACAGATACGCAGTATTTT | CASSADRFSTDTQYF
few | TRBJ1-4 | NA | TRBV6-1 | TGTGCCAGCAGTGATTCGGGTGGTGAAAAACTGTTTTTT | CASSDSGGEKLFF
NA | TRBJ1-5 | NA | TRBV11-2 | TGTGCCAGCAGCTTGTATGGGGGCCCCTATCAGCCCCAGCATTTT | CASSLYGGPYQPQHF
NA | TRBJ2-1 | TRBD2 | TRBV4-1 | TGCGCCAGCAGCCAAGGGACTAGCTGTGAGCAGTTCTTC | CASSQGTSCEQFF
once | TRBJ2-7 | NA | TRBV5-1 | TGCGCCAGCAGCTTGATTAGTCCGGGGGAGTTCTACGAGCAGTACTTC | CASSLISPGEFYEQYF
few | TRBJ2-2 | NA | TRBV5-1 | TGCGCCAGCAGCTTGGTAGCGTCGAACACCGGGGAGCTGTTTTTT | CASSLVASNTGELFF
NA | TRBJ2-1 | NA | TRBV7-6 | TGTGCCAGCAGCCGCTCGCGGCCCAATGAGCAGTTCTTC | CASSRSRPNEQFF
NA | TRBJ2-3 | TRBD2 | TRBV7-8 | TGTGCCAGCAGCTTCGTAGCGGGAGGACTGGATACGCAGTATTTT | CASSFVAGGLDTQYF
NA | TRBJ2-2 | NA | TRBV11-2 | TGTGCCAGCAGCTTATCAGGGACGAACACCGGGGAGCTGTTTTTT | CASSLSGTNTGELFF
once | TRBJ1-2 | NA | TRBV30 | TGTGCCTGGAGTGTACTTGGATCCCGGGATGGCTACACCTTC | CAWSVLGSRDGYTF
NA | TRBJ1-3 | NA | TRBV11-3 | TGTGCCAGCAGTCCGGGAAACACCATATATTTT | CASSPGNTIYF
NA | TRBJ1-2 | NA | TRBV7-9 | TGTTCCAGCAGCTTAGCAATTTACCGGAGGGAAGGCTATGGCTACACCTTC | CSSSLAIYRREGYGYTF
once | TRBJ1-5 | TRBD1 | TRBV2 | TGTGCCTCCGATGAGGACAGGGATTATCAGCCCCAGCATTTT | CASDEDRDYQPQHF
NA | TRBJ2-3 | TRBD1 | TRBV7-9 | TGTGCCAGCAGCTTAGGGGACAGGGGAAGTCCCACAGATACGCAGTATTTT | CASSLGDRGSPTDTQYF
once | TRBJ1-1 | NA | TRBV9 | TGTGCCAGCAACGCGGACAGCATGAACACTGAAGCTTTCTTT | CASNADSMNTEAFF
NA | TRBJ2-5 | TRBD1 | TRBV7-8 | TGTGCCAGCAGCGCGGACAGGGGGCCTAAAGAGACCCAGTACTTC | CASSADRGPKETQYF
few | TRBJ2-7 | TRBD2 | TRBV5-1 | TGCGCCAGCAGCTTGGCGTTCTTAGGTAGTCTAGCGGGGGGCCCCTACGAGCAGTACTTC | CASSLAFLGSLAGGPYEQYF
once | TRBJ2-7 | NA | TRBV5-1 | TGCGCCAGCAGCGATGGTAGTTCCTACGAGCAGTACTTC | CASSDGSSYEQYF
NA | TRBJ1-2 | NA | TRBV5-8 | TGTGCCAGCAGCTTGGAGGGGGTAGCGGGCTACACCTTC | CASSLEGVAGYTF
NA | TRBJ2-1 | NA | TRBV15 | TGTGCCACCAGCACTAGTGGGAGTCGGAATGAGCAGTTCTTC | CATSTSGSRNEQFF
NA | TRBJ2-5 | NA | TRBV13 | TGTGCCAGCAGCTCCAGGGGAGAAGAGACCCAGTACTTC | CASSSRGEETQYF
NA | TRBJ2-7 | TRBD1 | TRBV11-2 | TGTGCCAGCAGCCCCCGGGACAGCCGACCTCACGAGCAGTACTTC | CASSPRDSRPHEQYF